This passage covers 20 T cell receptor beta chains from one sample sequenced in a study of blood T cell repertoires in COVID-19. The table came from immunoSEQ multiplex PCR; TCRdb's copy has only in-frame clones and leaves some out. Here the sample spans roughly 270,000 clones, 85% being singletons. Sequencing was carried out using PBMCs or T cells enriched from blood (not recorded which). The origin of the receptors is a woman in her forties or fifties who had recovered from COVID-19.

This clone was recorded a few times. The chain links TRBV27 to TRBJ1-1; D not resolved. V was trimmed by 8 bases and J by 2 bases, leaving 12 bases between them. CDR1 and CDR2 (germline): MNHEY, SMNVEV (reference sequence). The CDR3 covers 13 residues. CDR3 in amino acids: CASVLGLNTEAFF. The CDR3 DNA is TGTGCCAGCGTACTGGGCTTAAACACTGAAGCTTTCTTT.

The chain has TRBV14 and TRBJ1-1; TRBD1 matches 7 bases. The germline V gene encodes CDR1 SGHDN and CDR2 FVKESK. The trim removed 4 bases at V and 7 bases at J, leaving 3 bases unmatched. This CDR3 has 12 amino acids. As DNA, the CDR3 is TGTGCCAGCAGCCGACAGGGATTTGAAGCTTTCTTT. It yields the protein CASSRQGFEAFF.

Here the CDR3 reads CASSGGRARARTEAFF. CDR3 nucleotide sequence: TGTGCCAGCAGTGGGGGGAGAGCGCGCGCGCGGACTGAAGCTTTCTTT. The chain joins TRBV28 to TRBJ1-1, with a tentative D call TRBD1 (5 bases). In germline, CDR1 is MDHEN, CDR2 SYDVKM. There are 16 residues in the CDR3. With 5 bases removed from V and 5 bases from J, the gap between germline ends came to 21 bases.

This chain uses TRBV27 with TRBJ1-1; D not resolved. Trimming cost V 6 bases and J 0 bases, with 8 bases left between them. CDR1 and CDR2 from the germline V gene are MNHEY and SMNVEV (reference sequence). The CDR3 consists of 13 residues. The CDR3: CASSIELNTEAFF. The CDR3 DNA is TGTGCCAGCAGCATAGAGTTGAACACTGAAGCTTTCTTT.

The chain combines TRBV4-1 with TRBJ1-1, with no clear D. Deletions cut 0 bases from V and 1 base from J, with 9 bases between. The CDR3 spans 15 residues. CDR1 and CDR2 from the germline V gene are MGHRA and YSYEKL. The CDR3 sequence: CASSQDGQANTEAFF. The CDR3, as DNA: TGCGCCAGCAGCCAAGATGGGCAAGCGAACACTGAAGCTTTCTTT.

This chain connects TRBV6-2 or TRBV6-3 to TRBJ2-2; D might be TRBD2 (5 bases). The CDR3 runs to 18 residues. Germline CDR1 reads MNHEY; CDR2 reads SVGEGT. The V end was cut by 2 bases, the J end by 0 bases, with 16 bases between. CDR3 bases: TGTGCCAGCAGTTACCCGAGGCAGGAGGTTACGAACACCGGGGAGCTGTTTTTT. Its protein is CASSYPRQEVTNTGELFF.

The V call is TRBV18, the J call TRBJ2-6; 7 nucleotides align to TRBD2. Germline CDR1 and CDR2: KGHSH and LQKENI. CDR3 length: 17 residues. V dropped 0 bases and J dropped 4; count of bases not matched to a gene: 6. In DNA, the CDR3 is TGTGCCAGCTCACCACCGTTCGGGGGGACCGGGGCCAACGTCCTGACTTTC. It translates to CASSPPFGGTGANVLTF.

The CDR3 loop reads CSVGKRKSNEQFF. DNA for the CDR3: TGCAGCGTTGGTAAGCGGAAAAGCAATGAGCAGTTCTTC. The chain uses TRBV29-1 and TRBJ2-1; D is perhaps TRBD2 (5 bases). The V and J ends lost 4 bases and 6 bases respectively, with 13 bases between them. Germline-derived CDR1 and CDR2 are SQVTM and ANQGSEA. The CDR3 contains 13 residues.

The chain combines TRBV7-9 with TRBJ2-1; 11 bases align to TRBD1. The CDR3 sequence is 18 residues long. The V segment lost 7 bases and the J segment 3 bases; nucleotides outside the gene matches: 14. The germline V gene encodes CDR1 SEHNR and CDR2 FQNEAQ (reference sequence). The CDR3 coding sequence is TGTGCCAGCAACCATAGGTGGACAGGGGGCGATCGCTACAATGAGCAGTTCTTC. It codes for CASNHRWTGGDRYNEQFF. The variable domain in full, with the rest retrieved from reference TRBV7-9 and TRBJ2-1, is DTGVSQNPRHKITKRGQNVTFRCDPISEHNRLYWYRQTLGQGPEFLTYFQNEAQLEKSRLLSDRFSAERPKGSFSTLEIQRTEQGDSAMYLCASNHRWTGGDRYNEQFFGPGTRLTVL.

CDR3 protein: CASSRTGHRNQPQHF. CDR3 DNA sequence: TGTGCCAGCAGTCGGACAGGGCACCGTAATCAGCCCCAGCATTTT. This chain uses TRBV28 with TRBJ1-5, with 8 bases matching TRBD1. J lost 4 bases, V lost 5 bases, and 7 bases had no gene match. Germline lookup yields CDR1 MDHEN and CDR2 SYDVKM. This CDR3 contains 15 residues.

The chain joins TRBV7-9 to TRBJ2-7; 8 nucleotides match TRBD1. Germline V gene sequence: CDR1 SEHNR, CDR2 FQNEAQ (reference sequence). V dropped 5 bases and J dropped 0; count of bases not matched to a gene: 6. This CDR3 is 15 amino acids long. CDR3 sequence (DNA): TGTGCCAGCAGCCCCCGGGACAGGAGCTCCTACGAGCAGTACTTC. Its protein product is CASSPRDRSSYEQYF.

The genes are TRBV3-1 (or the pseudogene TRBV3-2) and TRBJ2-1, with TRBD2 matching 13 bases. V was clipped by 5 bases and J by 2 bases; unmatched bases: 9. This CDR3 is built from 18 residues. Germline V lookup: CDR1 LGHDT, CDR2 YNNKEL (reference sequence). The chain's CDR3 is CASSYPGTSGATYNEQFF. CDR3 nucleotide sequence: TGTGCCAGCAGCTACCCCGGGACTAGCGGGGCTACCTACAATGAGCAGTTCTTC.

Of note for this clone: The sample has other DNA sequences that encode this CDR3 too. This sequence joins TRBV12-3 or TRBV12-4 and TRBJ2-7; the match to TRBD1 covers 10 bases. Losses at the gene ends were 5 bases for V and 6 bases for J; bases not matched to a gene: 4. The CDR3 consists of 13 residues. The CDR3 DNA reads as TGTGCCAGCAGTCTCGACAGGGGGCGCGAGCAGTACTTC. This sequence encodes CASSLDRGREQYF.

V is TRBV5-1 and J is TRBJ2-7; TRBD1 aligns across 7 bases. The CDR3 has 16 amino acids. Trimming removed 0 bases from V and 4 bases from J; junction bases left unmatched: 10. Germline CDR1 reads SGHRS; CDR2 reads YFSETQ. In DNA form, the CDR3 reads TGCGCCAGCAGCTTGGGGTCCCGGGACAGCACTTACGAGCAGTACTTC. It yields the protein CASSLGSRDSTYEQYF. Based on the CDR3 plus reference TRBV5-1 and TRBJ2-7, the full variable domain is KAGVTQTPRYLIKTRGQQVTLSCSPISGHRSVSWYQQTPGQGLQFLFEYFSETQRNKGNFPGRFSGRQFSNSRSEMNVSTLELGDSALYLCASSLGSRDSTYEQYFGPGTRLTVT.

The rearrangement joins TRBV9 to TRBJ1-4; D might be TRBD1 (6 bases). The CDR3 contains 15 residues. Germline V gives CDR1 SGDLS, CDR2 YYNGEE. V lost 4 bases, J lost 6 bases, and 16 bases lay in between. CDR3 loop: CASSLLGGRDEKLFF. The CDR3 nucleotides read TGTGCCAGCAGCTTGCTCGGGGGGCGCGATGAAAAACTGTTTTTT.

This clone was counted between two and nine times. The chain joins TRBV18 to TRBJ1-2; D not resolved. The CDR3 spans 14 residues. Trimming cost V 2 bases and J 6 bases, with 13 bases left between them. CDR1 KGHSH and CDR2 LQKENI come from the germline V gene. The CDR3 bases are TGTGCCAGCTCACCAGCTCGGAGTGAAAATGGCTACACCTTC. Its translation is CASSPARSENGYTF.

The chain has TRBV11-3 and TRBJ2-3, with 7 bases aligning to TRBD2. The CDR3 is 14 amino acids. In germline, CDR1 is SGHNT, CDR2 YENEEA. The trim removed 2 bases at V and 5 bases at J, leaving 4 bases unmatched. The CDR3: CASSLLGGRDTQYF. The CDR3 region has the DNA TGTGCCAGCAGCTTATTAGGCGGGAGAGATACGCAGTATTTT. The full variable domain, its missing parts supplied by reference TRBV11-3 and TRBJ2-3, is EAGVVQSPRYKIIEKKQPVAFWCNPISGHNTLYWYLQNLGQGPELLIRYENEEAVDDSQLPKDRFSAERLKGVDSTLKIQPAELGDSAVYLCASSLLGGRDTQYFGPGTRLTVL.

This rearrangement joins TRBV5-6 to TRBJ2-2; 8 bases match TRBD1. The V gene end was trimmed by 4 bases and the J gene end by 6 bases; junction bases not matched to a gene: 8. The V gene's germline CDR1 is SGHDT and CDR2 YYEEEE. The CDR3 contains 15 residues. CDR3 sequence: CASSRTGTGAGELFF. The CDR3 DNA follows: TGTGCCAGCAGCCGGACAGGGACGGGGGCCGGGGAGCTGTTTTTT. The full variable domain, completed using reference TRBV5-6 and TRBJ2-2, is DAGVTQSPTHLIKTRGQQVTLRCSPKSGHDTVSWYQQALGQGPQFIFQYYEEEERQRGNFPDRFSGHQFPNYSSELNVNALLLGDSALYLCASSRTGTGAGELFFGEGSRLTVL.

The chain uses TRBV18 and TRBJ2-5; 9 positions agree with TRBD1. CDR3 length: 15 residues. Trimming took 5 bases from V and 4 from J; bases not matched to a gene: 8. The germline gives CDR1 KGHSH, CDR2 LQKENI. The CDR3, as DNA: TGTGCCAGCTCAATCAGGACAGGGGAATTAGAGACCCAGTACTTC. Protein product: CASSIRTGELETQYF.

The chain has TRBV29-1 and TRBJ2-7; possibly TRBD1 for D (6 bases). CDR1 is SQVTM, CDR2 ANQGSEA, per germline. The CDR3 has 12 residues. V lost 7 bases and J lost 5, with 15 bases in between. CDR3 in amino acids: CSGGQGFDEQYF. In DNA form, the CDR3 reads TGCAGCGGGGGGCAGGGGTTCGACGAGCAGTACTTC.